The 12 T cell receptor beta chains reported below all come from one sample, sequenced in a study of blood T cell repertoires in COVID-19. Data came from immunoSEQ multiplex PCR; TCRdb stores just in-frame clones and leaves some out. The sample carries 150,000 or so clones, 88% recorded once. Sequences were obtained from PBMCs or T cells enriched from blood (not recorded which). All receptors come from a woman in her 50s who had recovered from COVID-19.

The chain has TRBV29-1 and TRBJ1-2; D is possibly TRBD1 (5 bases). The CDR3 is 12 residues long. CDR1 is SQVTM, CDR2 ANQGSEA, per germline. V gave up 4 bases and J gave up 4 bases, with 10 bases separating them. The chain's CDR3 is CSVGDSSYGYTF. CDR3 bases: TGCAGCGTTGGCGACAGCTCCTATGGCTACACCTTC.

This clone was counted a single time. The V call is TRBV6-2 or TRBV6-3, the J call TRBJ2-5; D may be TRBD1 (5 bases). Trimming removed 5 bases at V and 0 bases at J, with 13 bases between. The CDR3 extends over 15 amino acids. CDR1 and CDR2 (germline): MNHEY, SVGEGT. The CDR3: CASSLDSWYQETQYF. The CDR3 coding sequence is TGTGCCAGCAGTCTCGACAGTTGGTACCAAGAGACCCAGTACTTC.

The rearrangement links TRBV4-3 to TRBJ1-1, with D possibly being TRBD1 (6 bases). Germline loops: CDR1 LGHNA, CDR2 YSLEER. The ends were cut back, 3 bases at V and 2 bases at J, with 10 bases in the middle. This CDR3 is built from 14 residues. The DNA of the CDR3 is TGCGCCAGCAGCCAGGGGGCGCGAAACACTGAAGCTTTCTTT. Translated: CASSQGARNTEAFF.

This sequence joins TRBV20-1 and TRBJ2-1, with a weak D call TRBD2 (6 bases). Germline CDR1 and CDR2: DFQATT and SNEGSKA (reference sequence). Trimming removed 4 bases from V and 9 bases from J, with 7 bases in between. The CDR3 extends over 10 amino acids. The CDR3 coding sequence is TGCAGTGCTATGCGGGGTGAGCAGTTCTTC. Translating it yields CSAMRGEQFF.

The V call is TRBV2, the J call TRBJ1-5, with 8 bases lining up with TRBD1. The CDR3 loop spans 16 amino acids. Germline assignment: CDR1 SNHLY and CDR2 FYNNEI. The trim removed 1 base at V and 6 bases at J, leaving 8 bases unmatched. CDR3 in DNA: TGTGCCAGCAGTGAAGTGGCGCCAGGGGGCGGTCAGCCCCAGCATTTT. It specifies CASSEVAPGGGQPQHF.

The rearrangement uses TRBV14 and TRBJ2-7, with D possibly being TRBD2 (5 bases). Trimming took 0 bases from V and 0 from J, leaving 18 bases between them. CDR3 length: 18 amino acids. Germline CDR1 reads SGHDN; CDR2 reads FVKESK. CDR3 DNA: TGTGCCAGCAGCCAAGACACCACGGGGATTGCTATCTCCTACGAGCAGTACTTC. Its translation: CASSQDTTGIAISYEQYF.

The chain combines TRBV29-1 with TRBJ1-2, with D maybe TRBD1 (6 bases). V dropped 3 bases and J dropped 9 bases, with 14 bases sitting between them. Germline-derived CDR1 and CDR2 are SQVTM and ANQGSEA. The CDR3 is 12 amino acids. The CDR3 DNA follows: TGCAGCGTTGATGGAACAGGGATCCGCTACACCTTC. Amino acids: CSVDGTGIRYTF.

The CDR3 protein is CATSSGGDGYTF. CDR3 DNA: TGTGCCACCAGCAGCGGAGGGGATGGCTACACCTTC. V gene TRBV15 combines with J gene TRBJ1-2, with D perhaps matching TRBD1 (5 bases). CDR3 size: 12 residues. Germline values: CDR1 LNHNV, CDR2 YYDKDF (reference sequence). Trimming took 3 bases from V and 6 from J, leaving 8 bases between them.

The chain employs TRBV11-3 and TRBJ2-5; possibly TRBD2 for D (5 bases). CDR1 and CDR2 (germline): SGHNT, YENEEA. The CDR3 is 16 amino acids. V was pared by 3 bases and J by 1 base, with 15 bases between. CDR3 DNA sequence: TGTGCCAGCAGCTTGGGAGTTTCGACTATCCAAGAGACCCAGTACTTC. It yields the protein CASSLGVSTIQETQYF.

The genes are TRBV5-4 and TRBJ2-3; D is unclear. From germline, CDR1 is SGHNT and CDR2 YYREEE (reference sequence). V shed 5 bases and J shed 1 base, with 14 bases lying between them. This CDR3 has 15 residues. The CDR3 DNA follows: TGTGCCAGCAGGCTGTTGGTTTCGGGCACAGATACGCAGTATTTT. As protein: CASRLLVSGTDTQYF.

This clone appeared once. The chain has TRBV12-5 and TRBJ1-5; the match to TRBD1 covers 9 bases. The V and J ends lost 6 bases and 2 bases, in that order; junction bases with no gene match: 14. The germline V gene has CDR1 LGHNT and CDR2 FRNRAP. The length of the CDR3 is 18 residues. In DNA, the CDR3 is TGTGCTAGTGGCTACGGACAGGGGCGATCTGGGGGCAATCAGCCCCAGCATTTT. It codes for CASGYGQGRSGGNQPQHF.

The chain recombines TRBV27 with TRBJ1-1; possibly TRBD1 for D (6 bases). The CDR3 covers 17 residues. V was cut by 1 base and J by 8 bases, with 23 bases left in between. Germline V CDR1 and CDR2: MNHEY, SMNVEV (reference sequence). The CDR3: CASSLYGYSTGGPEAFF. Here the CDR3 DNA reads TGTGCCAGCAGTTTATACGGTTACTCGACAGGAGGACCCGAAGCTTTCTTT.